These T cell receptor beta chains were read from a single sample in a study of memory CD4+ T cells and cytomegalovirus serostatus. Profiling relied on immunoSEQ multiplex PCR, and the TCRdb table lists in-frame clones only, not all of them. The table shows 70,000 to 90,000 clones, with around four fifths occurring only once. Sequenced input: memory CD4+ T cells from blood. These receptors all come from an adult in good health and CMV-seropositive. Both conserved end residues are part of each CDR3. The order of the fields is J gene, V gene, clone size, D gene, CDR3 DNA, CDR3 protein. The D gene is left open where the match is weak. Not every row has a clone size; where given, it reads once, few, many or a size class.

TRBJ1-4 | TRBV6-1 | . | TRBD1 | TGTGCCAGCAGTGCTCCATCTGGGACAGGGGGCCGGGCCAAACTGTTTTTT | CASSAPSGTGGRAKLFF
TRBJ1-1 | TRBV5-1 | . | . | TGCGCCAGCAGCTCACAGGGCAACGAAGGCACTGAAGCTTTCTTT | CASSSQGNEGTEAFF
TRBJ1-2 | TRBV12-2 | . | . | TGTGCAAGTCGCTTAGTCGGCAGGGGGTATGGCTACACCTTC | CASRLVGRGYGYTF
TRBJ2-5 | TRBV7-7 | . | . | TGTGCTAGCAGCTTTGGTCAGGGACGGGAGACCCAGTACTTC | CASSFGQGRETQYF
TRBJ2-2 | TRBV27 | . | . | TGTGCCAGCAGTCCCCGGACCATCGGAACCGGGGAGCTGTTTTTT | CASSPRTIGTGELFF
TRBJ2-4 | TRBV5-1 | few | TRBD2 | TGCGCCAGCAGCTTGGAGGGACCCGGGGGGGCAGCCAAAAACATTCAGTACTTC | CASSLEGPGGAAKNIQYF
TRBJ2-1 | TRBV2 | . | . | TGTGCCAGCAGTGAGGGTGAGCAGTTCTTC | CASSEGEQFF
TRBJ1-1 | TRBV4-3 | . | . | TGCGCCAGCAGCCAAGATCCGTGGGGGACCACGATGAACACTGAAGCTTTCTTT | CASSQDPWGTTMNTEAFF
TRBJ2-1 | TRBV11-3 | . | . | TGTGCCAGCAGCTTAGATGGAGGGAGGCACAATGAGCAGTTCTTC | CASSLDGGRHNEQFF
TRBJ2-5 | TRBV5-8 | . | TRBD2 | TGTGCCAGCCGCCGTGCCGGGACTAGCGGACTACAAGAGACCCAGTACTTC | CASRRAGTSGLQETQYF
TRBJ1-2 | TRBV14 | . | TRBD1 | TGTGCCAGCAGCCAACTCAGGGGGACGGCTGGCTACACCTTC | CASSQLRGTAGYTF
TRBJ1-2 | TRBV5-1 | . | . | TGCGCCAGCAGCTTCGAGCGGTCCTACTATGGCTACACCTTC | CASSFERSYYGYTF
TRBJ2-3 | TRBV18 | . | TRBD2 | TGTGCCAGCTCACCACGGTCGCGGGGGGGGTCAGATACGCAGTATTTT | CASSPRSRGGSDTQYF
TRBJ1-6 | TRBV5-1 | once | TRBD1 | TGCGCCAGCACCCTTGGGGGACAGGGCCGATCACCCCTCCACTTT | CASTLGGQGRSPLHF
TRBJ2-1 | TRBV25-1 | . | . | TGTGCCAGCAGTGAAACCCCCACGGTTTCGAATGAGCAGTTCTTC | CASSETPTVSNEQFF
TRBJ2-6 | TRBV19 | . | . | TGTGCCAGTAGCCTCCTTGGGTACTCTGGGGCCAACGTCCTGACTTTC | CASSLLGYSGANVLTF
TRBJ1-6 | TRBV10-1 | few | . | TGCGCCAGCAGTGAGTCGCAGGGGTCCTATTCACCCCTCCACTTT | CASSESQGSYSPLHF
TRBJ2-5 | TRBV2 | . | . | TGTGCCAGCAGTCGTGACAGGACATTGACCCAGTACTTC | CASSRDRTLTQYF
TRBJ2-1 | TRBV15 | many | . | TGTGCCACCAGCAGAGATCTCAGGGCTGGGAGCAATGAGCAGTTCTTC | CATSRDLRAGSNEQFF
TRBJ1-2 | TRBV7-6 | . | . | TGTGCCAGCAGCCCTGACAGGCGAAACTATGGCTACACCTTC | CASSPDRRNYGYTF
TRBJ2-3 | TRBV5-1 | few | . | TGCGCCAGCAGCTGGGACTCCTCTGGCACAGATACGCAGTATTTT | CASSWDSSGTDTQYF
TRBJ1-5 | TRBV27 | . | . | TGTGCCAGCAGTTTATCATCGGGATACAATCAGCCCCAGCATTTT | CASSLSSGYNQPQHF
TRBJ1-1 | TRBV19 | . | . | TGTGCCAGTAGTATCGGTTTATTCAGGGTGGGGTCCACTGAAGCTTTCTTT | CASSIGLFRVGSTEAFF
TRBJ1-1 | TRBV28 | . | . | TGTGCCAGCAGTCGGCAGCTGAACACTGAAGCTTTCTTT | CASSRQLNTEAFF
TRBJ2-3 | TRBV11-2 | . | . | TGTGCCAGCAGCTTAGAACCCCACCCCGCGACAGATACGCAGTATTTT | CASSLEPHPATDTQYF
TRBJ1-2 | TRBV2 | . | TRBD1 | TGTGCCAGCAGTCGCCTCGGGGGACAGGGCTATGGCTACACCTTC | CASSRLGGQGYGYTF
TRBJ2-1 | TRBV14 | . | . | TGTGCCAGCAGCCAAGGGGGTAGCCTGAATGAGCAGTTCTTC | CASSQGGSLNEQFF
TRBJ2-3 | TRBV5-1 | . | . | TGCGCCAGCAGCCTTCTGGCAGAACTTTCCCAAGTAGATACGCAGTATTTT | CASSLLAELSQVDTQYF
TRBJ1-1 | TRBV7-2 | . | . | TGTGCCAGCAGACCAGGGGTTTCGGTGAACACTGAAGCTTTCTTT | CASRPGVSVNTEAFF
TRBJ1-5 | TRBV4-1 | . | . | TGCGCCAGCAGCCAAGGTGGAGGGTTGAATCAGCCCCAGCATTTT | CASSQGGGLNQPQHF
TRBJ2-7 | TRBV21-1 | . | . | TGTGCCAGCACCGGGGACATCTACGAGCAGTACTTC | CASTGDIYEQYF
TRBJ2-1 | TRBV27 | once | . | TGTGCCAGCAGTTTACGAGGCCATGAGCAGTTCTTC | CASSLRGHEQFF
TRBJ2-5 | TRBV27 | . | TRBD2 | TGTGCCAGCAGTTTATCGCTAGCGGGTAAAGAGACCCAGTACTTC | CASSLSLAGKETQYF
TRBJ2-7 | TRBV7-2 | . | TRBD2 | TGTGCCAGCAGCTTCGGCGGGGGGATCTCCTACGAGCAGTACTTC | CASSFGGGISYEQYF
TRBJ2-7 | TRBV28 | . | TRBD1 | TGTGCCAGCAGCCCAGGGACAGGGGAATTCGAGCAGTACTTC | CASSPGTGEFEQYF
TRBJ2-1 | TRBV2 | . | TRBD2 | TGTGCCGGAGGGACTAGCGGGAGGAATGAGCAGTTCTTC | CAGGTSGRNEQFF
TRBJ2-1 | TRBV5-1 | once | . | TGCGCCAGCAGCTTGGCCTTCGGGGGCGCGTCGGCGCAGTTCTTC | CASSLAFGGASAQFF
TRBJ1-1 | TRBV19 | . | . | TGTGCCAGTAGTGTTAAGGGAGACACTGAAGCTTTCTTT | CASSVKGDTEAFF
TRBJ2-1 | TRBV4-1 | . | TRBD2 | TGCGCCAGCAGCCCTATGGGACTACTCGACAATGAGCAGTTCTTC | CASSPMGLLDNEQFF
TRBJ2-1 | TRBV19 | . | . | TGTGCCAGTAGTACGACTAGACCTAGGGCAAATGAGCAGTTCTTC | CASSTTRPRANEQFF
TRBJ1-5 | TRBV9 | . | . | TGTGCCAGCAGCAGAGGGGACGATCAGCCCCAGCATTTT | CASSRGDDQPQHF
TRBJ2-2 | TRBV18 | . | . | TGTGCCAGCTCGGAGAGGAGCAGATCGAACACCGGGGAGCTGTTTTTT | CASSERSRSNTGELFF
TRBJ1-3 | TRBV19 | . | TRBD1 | TGTGCCAGTAGTATAGACCTCACAGGGGCTGGAAACACCATATATTTT | CASSIDLTGAGNTIYF
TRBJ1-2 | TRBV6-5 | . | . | TGTGCCAGCAGCCTTACCGGGACAAGGAACTATGGCTACACCTTC | CASSLTGTRNYGYTF
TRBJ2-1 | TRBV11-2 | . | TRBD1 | TGTGCCAGCAGCCGGGACAGGGGGCCCAATGAGCAGTTCTTC | CASSRDRGPNEQFF
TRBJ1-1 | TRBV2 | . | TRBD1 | TGTGCCAGCAGTACCGACAGGGGCACTGAAGCTTTCTTT | CASSTDRGTEAFF
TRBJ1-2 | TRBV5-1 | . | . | TGCGCCAGCAGCCTAAAGGGGGACGACTCAATTGGCTACACCTTC | CASSLKGDDSIGYTF
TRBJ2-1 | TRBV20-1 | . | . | TGCAGTGCTAGAGGTCCGGGGGAGCAGTTCTTC | CSARGPGEQFF
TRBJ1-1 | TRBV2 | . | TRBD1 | TGTGCCAGCAGTCCTGACAGGGAGGACACTGAAGCTTTCTTT | CASSPDREDTEAFF
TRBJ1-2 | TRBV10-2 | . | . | TGCGCCAGCAGTGATAAGGAGACCTATGGCTACACCTTC | CASSDKETYGYTF
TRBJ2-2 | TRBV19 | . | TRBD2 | TGTGCCAGTAGGGGGACTACCGCCGGGGAGCTGTTTTTT | CASRGTTAGELFF
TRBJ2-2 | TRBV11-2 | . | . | TGTGCCAGCAGCTTAGAGGGGCAGGGGCAGCTGTTTTTT | CASSLEGQGQLFF
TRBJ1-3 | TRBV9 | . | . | TGTGCCAGCGGTTCCGGTGTGGGAAACACCATATATTTT | CASGSGVGNTIYF
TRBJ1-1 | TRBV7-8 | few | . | TGTGCCAGCAGCTTAAGGACGGGGAACACTGAAGCTTTCTTT | CASSLRTGNTEAFF
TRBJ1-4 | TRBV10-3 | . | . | TGTGCCATCAGTGAGTCTACACGTCTAGAAAAACTGTTTTTT | CAISESTRLEKLFF
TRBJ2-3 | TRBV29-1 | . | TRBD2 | TGCAGCGTTTTGGAGGCCCGGGGGGCGCAGTATTTT | CSVLEARGAQYF
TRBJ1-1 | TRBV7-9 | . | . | TGTGCCAGCAGCTCCACAGGCCCGGGGGACCGCATGAACACTGAAGCTTTCTTT | CASSSTGPGDRMNTEAFF
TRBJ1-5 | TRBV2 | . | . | TGTGCCAGCAATTTGGTCAAGGAGCGTCAGCCCCAGCATTTT | CASNLVKERQPQHF
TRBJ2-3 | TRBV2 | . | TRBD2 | TGTGCCAGCACCGTTCTAGCGGGAGGCACAGATACGCAGTATTTT | CASTVLAGGTDTQYF